This TCR beta chain came from a study of blood T cell repertoires in COVID-19. Study overall: Nucleic acid was either cDNA or gDNA, and it came from T cells, B-cell-depleted T cells, or PBMCs.

CDR1 SGHDT and CDR2 YYEEEE come from the germline V gene. The CDR3 is made up of 16 amino acids. The germline V and J ends were trimmed by 2 bases and 4 bases, with 16 bases remaining between them. Study processing details: Quantification of nucleated cells was approximated via reference gene primer amplification. TCRdb's table, derived via immunoSEQ multiplex PCR, lists solely in-frame clones and lacks some. The V and J calls and the clone size are those of that table, but D and trimming were determined from the DNA. The sample carries approximately 300,000 clones, about 84% recorded once. The receptor was isolated from a woman aged 45-65 years with acute or convalescent COVID-19. The J gene is TRBJ2-1, the V gene TRBV5-6; possibly TRBD2 for D (5 bases). The sequencing input was peripheral blood. CDR3 nucleotide sequence: TGTGCCAGCAGCTTATTTTGGCTAGCAGGTTACAATGAGCAGTTCTTC. Translated, it gives CASSLFWLAGYNEQFF.